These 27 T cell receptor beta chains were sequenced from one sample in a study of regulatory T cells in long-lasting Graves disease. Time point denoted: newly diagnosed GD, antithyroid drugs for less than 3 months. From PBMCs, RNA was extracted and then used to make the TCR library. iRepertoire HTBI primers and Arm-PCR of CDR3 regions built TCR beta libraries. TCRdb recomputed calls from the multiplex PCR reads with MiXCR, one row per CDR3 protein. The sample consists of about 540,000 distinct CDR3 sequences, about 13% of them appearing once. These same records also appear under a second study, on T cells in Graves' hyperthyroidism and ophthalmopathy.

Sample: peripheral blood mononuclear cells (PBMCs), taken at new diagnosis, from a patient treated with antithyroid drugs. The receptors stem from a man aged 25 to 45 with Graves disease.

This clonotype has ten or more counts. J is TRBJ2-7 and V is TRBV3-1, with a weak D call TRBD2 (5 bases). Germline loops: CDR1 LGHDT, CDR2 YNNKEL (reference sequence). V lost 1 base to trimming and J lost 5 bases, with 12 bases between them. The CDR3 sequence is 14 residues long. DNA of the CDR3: TGTGCCAGCAGCCAAGGCTTTAGCGACGACGAGCAGTACTTC. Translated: CASSQGFSDDEQYF.

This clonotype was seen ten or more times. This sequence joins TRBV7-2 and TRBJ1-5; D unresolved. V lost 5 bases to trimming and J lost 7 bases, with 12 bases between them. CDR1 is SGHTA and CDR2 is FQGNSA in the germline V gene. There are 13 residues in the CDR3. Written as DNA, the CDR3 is TGTGCCAGCAGCGACGGAGCGGGCCAGCCCCAGCATTTT. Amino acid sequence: CASSDGAGQPQHF.

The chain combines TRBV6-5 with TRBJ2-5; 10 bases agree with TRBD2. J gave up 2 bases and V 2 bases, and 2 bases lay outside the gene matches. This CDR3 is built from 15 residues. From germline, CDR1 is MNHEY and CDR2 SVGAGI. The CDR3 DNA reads TGTGCCAGCAGTTACCGGACTAGCGGTCAAGAGACCCAGTACTTC. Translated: CASSYRTSGQETQYF.

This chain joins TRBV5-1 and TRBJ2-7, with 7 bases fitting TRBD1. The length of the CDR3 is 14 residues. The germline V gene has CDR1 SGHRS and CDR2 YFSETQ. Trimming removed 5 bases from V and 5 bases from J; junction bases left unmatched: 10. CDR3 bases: TGCGCCAGCAGAACAGGGGCCCGACTTGACGAGCAGTACTTC. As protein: CASRTGARLDEQYF.

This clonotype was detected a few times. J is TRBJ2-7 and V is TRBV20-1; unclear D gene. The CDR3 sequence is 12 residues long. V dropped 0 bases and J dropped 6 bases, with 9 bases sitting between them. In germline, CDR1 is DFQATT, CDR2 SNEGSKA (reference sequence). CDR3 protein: CSARDLRGEQYF. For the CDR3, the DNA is TGCAGTGCTAGAGATTTAAGAGGCGAGCAGTACTTC.

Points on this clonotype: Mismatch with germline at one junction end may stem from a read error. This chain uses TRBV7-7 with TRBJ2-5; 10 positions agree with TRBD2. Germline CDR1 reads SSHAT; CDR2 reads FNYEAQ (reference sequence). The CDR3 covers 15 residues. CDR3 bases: TGTGCTAGCAGCGCCAACAGCGGGAGGGCAGAGACCCAGTACTTC. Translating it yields CASSANSGRAETQYF.

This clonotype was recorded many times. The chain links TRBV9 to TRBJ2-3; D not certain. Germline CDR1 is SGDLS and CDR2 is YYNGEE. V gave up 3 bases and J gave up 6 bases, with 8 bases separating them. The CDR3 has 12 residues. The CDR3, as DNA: TGTGCCAGCAGCGCGGAAGCGGATACGCAGTATTTT. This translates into CASSAEADTQYF.

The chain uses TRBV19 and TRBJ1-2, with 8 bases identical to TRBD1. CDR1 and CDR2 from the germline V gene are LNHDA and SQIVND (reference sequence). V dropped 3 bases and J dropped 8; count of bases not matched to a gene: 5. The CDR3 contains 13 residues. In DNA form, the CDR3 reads TGTGCCAGTAGTATCGACAGGGGACAGGGCTACACCTTC. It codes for CASSIDRGQGYTF.

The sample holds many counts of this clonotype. DNA for the CDR3: TGCAGTGCTGCACTGGGGTGGCCCAATCAGCCCCAGCATTTT. Protein sequence: CSAALGWPNQPQHF. The chain uses TRBV20-1 and TRBJ1-5; D is unresolved. The CDR3 runs to 14 residues. V lost 5 bases to trimming and J lost 3 bases, with 14 bases between them. Germline V lookup: CDR1 DFQATT, CDR2 SNEGSKA (reference sequence).

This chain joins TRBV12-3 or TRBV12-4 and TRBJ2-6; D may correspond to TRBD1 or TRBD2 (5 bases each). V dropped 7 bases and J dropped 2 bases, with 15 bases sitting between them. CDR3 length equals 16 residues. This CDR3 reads CASTEMGVPGANVLTF. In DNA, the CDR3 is TGTGCCAGCACCGAAATGGGGGTCCCTGGGGCCAACGTCCTGACTTTC.

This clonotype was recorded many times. The CDR3 here is CASSPRIRGRGTDTQYF. CDR3 nucleotides: TGCGCCAGCAGCCCGCGGATCCGCGGGAGAGGGACAGATACGCAGTATTTT. The rearrangement joins TRBV5-1 to TRBJ2-3; TRBD2 aligns across 7 bases. The V gene's germline CDR1 is SGHRS and CDR2 YFSETQ. The CDR3 consists of 17 residues. Trimming at V came to 4 bases and at J to 3 bases, leaving 14 bases not matched to a gene.

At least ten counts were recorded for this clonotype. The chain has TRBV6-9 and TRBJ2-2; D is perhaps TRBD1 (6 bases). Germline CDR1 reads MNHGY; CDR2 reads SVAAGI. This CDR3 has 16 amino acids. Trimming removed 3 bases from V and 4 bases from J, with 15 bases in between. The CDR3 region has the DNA TGTGCCAGCAGTTACTCCTCCGGGACAAGCACCGGGGAGCTGTTTTTT. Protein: CASSYSSGTSTGELFF.

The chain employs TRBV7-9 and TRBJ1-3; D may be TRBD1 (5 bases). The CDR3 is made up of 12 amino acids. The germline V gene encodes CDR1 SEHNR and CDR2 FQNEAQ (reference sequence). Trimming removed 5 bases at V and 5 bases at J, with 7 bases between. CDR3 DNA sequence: TGTGCCAGCAGCCAGGACAGAAACACCATATATTTT. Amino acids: CASSQDRNTIYF.

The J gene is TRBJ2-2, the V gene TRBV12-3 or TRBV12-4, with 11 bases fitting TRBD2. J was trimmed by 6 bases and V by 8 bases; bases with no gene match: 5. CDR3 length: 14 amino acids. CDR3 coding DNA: TGTGCCAGCGGGACTAGCGGAAGGGCCGGGGAGCTGTTTTTT. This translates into CASGTSGRAGELFF.

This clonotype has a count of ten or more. The CDR3 spells CSVGTSGKGETQYF. CDR3 nucleotides: TGCAGCGTGGGGACTAGCGGGAAGGGAGAGACCCAGTACTTC. The J gene is TRBJ2-5, the V gene TRBV29-1; 13 bases agree with TRBD2. CDR3 size: 14 residues. The germline gives CDR1 SQVTM, CDR2 ANQGSEA. V trimming: 6 bases; J trimming: 4 bases; junction bases outside the gene matches: 5.

The CDR3, as DNA: TGTGCCAGTAGTATCGGACAGGGGGATCTTCAGCCCCAGCATTTT. It is translated as CASSIGQGDLQPQHF. This chain links TRBV19 with TRBJ1-5, with TRBD1 identical over 10 bases. CDR3 length: 15 residues. The germline gives CDR1 LNHDA, CDR2 SQIVND (reference sequence). The J segment lost 6 bases and the V segment lost 3 bases, leaving 5 bases of the junction unmatched.

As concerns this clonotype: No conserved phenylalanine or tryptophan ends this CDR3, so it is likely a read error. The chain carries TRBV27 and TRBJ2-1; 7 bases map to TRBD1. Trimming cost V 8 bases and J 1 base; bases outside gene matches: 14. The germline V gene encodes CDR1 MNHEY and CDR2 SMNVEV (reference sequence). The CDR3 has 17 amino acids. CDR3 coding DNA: TGTGCCAGCCTAGATTACAGGGGTCAGGAATCCTACAATGAGCAGTTCTCC. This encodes CASLDYRGQESYNEQFS.

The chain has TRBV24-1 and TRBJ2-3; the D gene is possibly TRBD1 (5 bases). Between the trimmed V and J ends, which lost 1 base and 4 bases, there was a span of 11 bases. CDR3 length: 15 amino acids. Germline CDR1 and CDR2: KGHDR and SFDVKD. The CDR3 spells CATSDFVGASDTQYF. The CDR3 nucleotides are TGTGCCACCAGTGATTTTGTTGGGGCCTCAGATACGCAGTATTTT.

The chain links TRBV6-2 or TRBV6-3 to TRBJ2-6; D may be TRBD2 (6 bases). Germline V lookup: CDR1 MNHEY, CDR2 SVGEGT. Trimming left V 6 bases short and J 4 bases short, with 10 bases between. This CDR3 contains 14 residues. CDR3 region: CASSKAGGANVLTF. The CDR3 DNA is TGTGCCAGCAGCAAGGCGGGAGGGGCCAACGTCCTGACTTTC.

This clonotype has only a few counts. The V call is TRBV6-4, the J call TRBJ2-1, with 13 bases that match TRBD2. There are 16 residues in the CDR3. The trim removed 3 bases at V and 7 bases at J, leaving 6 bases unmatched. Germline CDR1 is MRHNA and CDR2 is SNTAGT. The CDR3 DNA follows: TGTGCCAGCAGTGAACAGGGACTAGCGGGACCAAATGAGCAGTTCTTC. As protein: CASSEQGLAGPNEQFF.

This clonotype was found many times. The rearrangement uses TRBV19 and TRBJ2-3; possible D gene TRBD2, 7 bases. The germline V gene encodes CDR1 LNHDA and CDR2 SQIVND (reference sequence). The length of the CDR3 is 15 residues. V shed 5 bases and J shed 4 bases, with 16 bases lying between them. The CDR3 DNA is TGTGCCAGTAGTCCCTCGGGGGGCGCAGCAGATACGCAGTATTTT. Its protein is CASSPSGGAADTQYF.

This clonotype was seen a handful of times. In DNA form, the CDR3 reads TGTGCCAGCAGGGACTTCTCGAACACCGGGGAGCTGTTTTTT. The encoded protein is CASRDFSNTGELFF. The rearrangement uses TRBV12-3 or TRBV12-4 and TRBJ2-2; D is possibly TRBD2 (5 bases). The V end was cut by 6 bases, the J end by 0 bases, with 8 bases between. The CDR3 extends over 14 amino acids.

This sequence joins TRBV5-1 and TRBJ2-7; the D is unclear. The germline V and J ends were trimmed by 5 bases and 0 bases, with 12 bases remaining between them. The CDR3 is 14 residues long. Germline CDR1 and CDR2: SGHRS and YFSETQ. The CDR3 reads CASRNSDSSYEQYF. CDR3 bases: TGCGCCAGCAGGAACAGCGACTCCTCCTACGAGCAGTACTTC. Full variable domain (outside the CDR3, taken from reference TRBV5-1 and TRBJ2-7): KAGVTQTPRYLIKTRGQQVTLSCSPISGHRSVSWYQQTPGQGLQFLFEYFSETQRNKGNFPGRFSGRQFSNSRSEMNVSTLELGDSALYLCASRNSDSSYEQYFGPGTRLTVT.

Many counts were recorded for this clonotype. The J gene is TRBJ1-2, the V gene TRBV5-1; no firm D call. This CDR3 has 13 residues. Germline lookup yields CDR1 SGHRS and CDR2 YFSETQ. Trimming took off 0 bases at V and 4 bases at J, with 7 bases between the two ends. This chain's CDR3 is CASSLEAAYGYTF. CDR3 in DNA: TGCGCCAGCAGCTTGGAGGCAGCCTATGGCTACACCTTC.

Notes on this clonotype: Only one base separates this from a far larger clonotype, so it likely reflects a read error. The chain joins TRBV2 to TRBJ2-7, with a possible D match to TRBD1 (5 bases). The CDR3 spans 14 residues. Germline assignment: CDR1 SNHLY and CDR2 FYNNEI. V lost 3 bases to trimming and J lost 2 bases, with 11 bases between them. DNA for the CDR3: TGTGCCAGCAGTGAGGACATAGGACCCTACGAGCAGTACTTC. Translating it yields CASSEDIGPYEQYF.

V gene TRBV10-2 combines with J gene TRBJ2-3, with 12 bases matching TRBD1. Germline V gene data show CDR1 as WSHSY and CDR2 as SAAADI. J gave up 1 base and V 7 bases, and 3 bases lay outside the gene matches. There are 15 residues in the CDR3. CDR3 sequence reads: CASKRDRGRTDTQYF. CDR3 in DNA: TGCGCCAGCAAGAGGGACAGGGGGCGCACAGATACGCAGTATTTT.

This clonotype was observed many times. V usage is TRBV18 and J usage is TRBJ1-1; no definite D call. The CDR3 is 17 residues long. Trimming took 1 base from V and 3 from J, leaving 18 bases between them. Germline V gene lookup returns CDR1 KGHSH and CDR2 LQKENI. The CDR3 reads CASSPRILGSPDTEAFF. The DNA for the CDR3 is TGTGCCAGCTCACCACGCATTCTGGGCTCTCCCGACACTGAAGCTTTCTTT.